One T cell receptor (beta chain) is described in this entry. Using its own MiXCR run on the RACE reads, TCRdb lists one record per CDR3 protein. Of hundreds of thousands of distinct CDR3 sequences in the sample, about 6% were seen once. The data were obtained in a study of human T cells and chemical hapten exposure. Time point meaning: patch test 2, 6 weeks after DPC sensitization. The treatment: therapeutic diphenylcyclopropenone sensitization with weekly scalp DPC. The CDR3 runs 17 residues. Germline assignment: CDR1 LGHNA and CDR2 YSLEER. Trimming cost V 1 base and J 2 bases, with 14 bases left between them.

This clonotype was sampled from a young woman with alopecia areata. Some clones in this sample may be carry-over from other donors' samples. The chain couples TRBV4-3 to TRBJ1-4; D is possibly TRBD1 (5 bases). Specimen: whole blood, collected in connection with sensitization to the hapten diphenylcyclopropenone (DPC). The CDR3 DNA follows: TGCGCCAGCAGCCAAGCCGGCGGGGGTAGGACTAATGAAAAACTGTTTTTT. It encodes CASSQAGGGRTNEKLFF.